The 5 T cell receptor beta chains below were found in one sample sequenced in a study of T cells and Merkel cell carcinoma outcomes. Sequencing used immunoSEQ multiplex PCR; TCRdb keeps in-frame clones, though not all of them. This table has about 15,000 clones, roughly 92% appearing once. Sequencing was carried out using tumor tissue from Merkel cell carcinoma. These receptors were taken from a human donor with Merkel cell carcinoma.

The chain links TRBV4-3 to TRBJ2-3; 14 positions match TRBD2. Germline V gene sequence: CDR1 LGHNA, CDR2 YSLEER. The V and J ends lost 1 base and 6 bases, in that order; junction bases with no gene match: 9. The CDR3 consists of 18 residues. Here the CDR3 DNA reads TGCGCCAGCAGCCAAGCCACGGGACTAGCGGGAGTTGAGGATACGCAGTATTTT. It encodes CASSQATGLAGVEDTQYF.

In the case of this clone: Additional DNA sequences in this sample encode the identical CDR3. The genes are TRBV15 and TRBJ2-3; D remains ambiguous. Trimming pared 1 base from V and 2 bases from J, leaving 7 bases between. CDR3 length equals 14 residues. Germline V gene data show CDR1 as LNHNV and CDR2 as YYDKDF (reference sequence). Here the CDR3 DNA reads TGTGCCACCAGCAGAGGTAGCCCCACAGATACGCAGTATTTT. It encodes CATSRGSPTDTQYF.

V is TRBV5-1 and J is TRBJ1-2; 8 bases line up with TRBD1. Germline-derived CDR1 and CDR2 are SGHRS and YFSETQ. With 4 bases clipped from V and 7 bases from J, the junction kept 9 bases outside the gene matches. This CDR3 is built from 14 residues. In nucleotides, the CDR3 is TGCGCCAGCAGCCTCGGACAGGGAATGGGTGGCTACACCTTC. Encoded protein: CASSLGQGMGGYTF. Filled out from reference TRBV5-1 and TRBJ1-2, the complete variable domain reads KAGVTQTPRYLIKTRGQQVTLSCSPISGHRSVSWYQQTPGQGLQFLFEYFSETQRNKGNFPGRFSGRQFSNSRSEMNVSTLELGDSALYLCASSLGQGMGGYTFGSGTRLTVV.

V gene TRBV5-6 combines with J gene TRBJ2-3, with D maybe TRBD2 (5 bases). V was shortened by 0 bases and J by 6 bases, with 14 bases between the two germline ends. The germline V gene has CDR1 SGHDT and CDR2 YYEEEE. The CDR3 has 15 residues. The CDR3 sequence: CASSLGTGVGDTQYF. The CDR3 DNA sequence: TGTGCCAGCAGCTTGGGTACCGGGGTTGGGGATACGCAGTATTTT.

V usage is TRBV11-2 and J usage is TRBJ1-2; D unresolved. The germline CDR1 and CDR2 sequences are SGHAT and FQNNGV. The CDR3 length is 12 residues. The ends were cut back, 1 base at V and 4 bases at J, with 4 bases in the middle. CDR3 bases: TGTGCCAGCAGCTTAGTCGGCTATGGCTACACCTTC. Translation: CASSLVGYGYTF. The entire variable domain, with the rest obtained from reference TRBV11-2 and TRBJ1-2, is as follows: EAGVAQSPRYKIIEKRQSVAFWCNPISGHATLYWYQQILGQGPKLLIQFQNNGVVDDSQLPKDRFSAERLKGVDSTLKIQPAKLEDSAVYLCASSLVGYGYTFGSGTRLTVV.